The T cell receptor beta chain under discussion was sequenced for a study of identical twins. Study observations and caveats: Twins shared beta out-of-frame sequences in excess, but this excess was weaker. Models underestimated out-of-frame TCR alpha sharing in monozygotic twins.

As regards this clonotype: Its antigen is unidentified.

One entry per CDR3 protein results from TCRdb running MiXCR on the 5' RACE reads. The sample holds 550,000 to 800,000 distinct CDR3 sequences, about 7.6% seen once. The CDR3 sequence is 16 residues long. CDR1 and CDR2 (germline): SGHDT, YYEEEE. The V gene end was trimmed by 4 bases and the J gene end by 4 bases; junction bases not matched to a gene: 11. The same data also contributed to another study, on yellow fever vaccine responses in identical twins.

This receptor was obtained from a young woman in good health. The sample taken for sequencing was PBMCs. The chain combines TRBV5-6 with TRBJ2-5; TRBD2 matches 9 bases. DNA for the CDR3: TGTGCCAGCAGCGGTGGGATAGCGGGGGCGGGAGAGACCCAGTACTTC. This sequence encodes CASSGGIAGAGETQYF.